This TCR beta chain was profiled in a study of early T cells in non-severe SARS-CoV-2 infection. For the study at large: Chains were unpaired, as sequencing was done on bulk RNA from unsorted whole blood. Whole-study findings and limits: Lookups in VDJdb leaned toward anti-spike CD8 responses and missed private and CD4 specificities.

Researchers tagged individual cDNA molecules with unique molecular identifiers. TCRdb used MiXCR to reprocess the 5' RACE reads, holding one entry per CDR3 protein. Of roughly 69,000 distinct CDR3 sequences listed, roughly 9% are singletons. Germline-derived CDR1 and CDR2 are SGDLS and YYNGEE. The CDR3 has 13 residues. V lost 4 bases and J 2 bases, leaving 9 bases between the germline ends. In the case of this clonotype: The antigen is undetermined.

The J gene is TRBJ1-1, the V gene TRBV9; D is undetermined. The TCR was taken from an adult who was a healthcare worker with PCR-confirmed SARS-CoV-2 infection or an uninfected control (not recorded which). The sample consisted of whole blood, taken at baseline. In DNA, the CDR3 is TGTGCCAGCAGCCGGGTATTAAACACTGAAGCTTTCTTT. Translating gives CASSRVLNTEAFF.